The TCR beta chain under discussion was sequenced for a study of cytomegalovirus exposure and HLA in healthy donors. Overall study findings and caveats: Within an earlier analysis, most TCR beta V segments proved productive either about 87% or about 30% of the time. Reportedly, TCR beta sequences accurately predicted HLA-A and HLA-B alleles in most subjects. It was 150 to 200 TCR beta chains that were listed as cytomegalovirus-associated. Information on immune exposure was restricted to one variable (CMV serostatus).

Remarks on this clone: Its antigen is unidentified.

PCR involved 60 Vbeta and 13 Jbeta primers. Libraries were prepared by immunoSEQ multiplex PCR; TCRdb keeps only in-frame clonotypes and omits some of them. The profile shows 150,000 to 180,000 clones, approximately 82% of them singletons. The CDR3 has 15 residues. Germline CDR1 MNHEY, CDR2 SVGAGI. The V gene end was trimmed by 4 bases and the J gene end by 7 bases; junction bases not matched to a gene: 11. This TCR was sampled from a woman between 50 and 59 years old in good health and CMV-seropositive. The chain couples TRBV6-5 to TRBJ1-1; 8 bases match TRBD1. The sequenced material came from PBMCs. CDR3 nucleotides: TGTGCCAGCAGTTCTTATTCCGGGACAGGACTTGAAGCTTTCTTT. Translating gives CASSSYSGTGLEAFF.